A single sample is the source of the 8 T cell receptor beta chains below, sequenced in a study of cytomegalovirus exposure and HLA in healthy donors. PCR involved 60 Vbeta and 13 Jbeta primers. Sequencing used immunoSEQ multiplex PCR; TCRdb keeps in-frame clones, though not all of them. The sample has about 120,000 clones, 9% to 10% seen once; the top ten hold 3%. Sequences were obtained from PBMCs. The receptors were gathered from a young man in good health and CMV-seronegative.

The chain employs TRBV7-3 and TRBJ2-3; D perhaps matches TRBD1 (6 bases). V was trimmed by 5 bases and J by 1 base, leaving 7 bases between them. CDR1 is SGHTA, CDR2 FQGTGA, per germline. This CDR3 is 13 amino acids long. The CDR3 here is CASSRQGTDTQYF. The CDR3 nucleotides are TGTGCCAGCAGCCGACAGGGCACAGATACGCAGTATTTT.

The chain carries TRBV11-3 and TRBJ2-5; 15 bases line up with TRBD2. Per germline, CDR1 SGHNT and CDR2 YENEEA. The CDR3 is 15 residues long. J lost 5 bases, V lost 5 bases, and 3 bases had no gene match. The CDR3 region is CASSLGLAGGETQYF. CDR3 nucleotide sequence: TGTGCCAGCAGCCTGGGACTAGCGGGGGGCGAGACCCAGTACTTC.

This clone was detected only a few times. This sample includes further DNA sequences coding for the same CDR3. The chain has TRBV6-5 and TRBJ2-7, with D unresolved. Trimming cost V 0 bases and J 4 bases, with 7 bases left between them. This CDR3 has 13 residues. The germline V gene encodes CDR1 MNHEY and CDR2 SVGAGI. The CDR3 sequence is CASSYSGPYEQYF. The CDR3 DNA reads TGTGCCAGCAGTTACTCTGGCCCTTACGAGCAGTACTTC.

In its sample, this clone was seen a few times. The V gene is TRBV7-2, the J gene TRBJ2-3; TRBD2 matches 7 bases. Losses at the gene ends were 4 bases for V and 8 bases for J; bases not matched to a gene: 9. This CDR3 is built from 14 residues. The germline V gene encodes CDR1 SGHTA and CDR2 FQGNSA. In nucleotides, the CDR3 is TGTGCCAGCAGCTCCCCGTTAGCGGGTGGTACGCAGTATTTT. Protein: CASSSPLAGGTQYF.

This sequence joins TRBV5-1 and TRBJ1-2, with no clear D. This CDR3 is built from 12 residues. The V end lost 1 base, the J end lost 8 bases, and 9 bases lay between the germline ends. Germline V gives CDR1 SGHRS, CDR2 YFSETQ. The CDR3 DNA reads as TGCGCCAGCAGCTTGTCCGGGAACGGCTACACCTTC. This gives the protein CASSLSGNGYTF.

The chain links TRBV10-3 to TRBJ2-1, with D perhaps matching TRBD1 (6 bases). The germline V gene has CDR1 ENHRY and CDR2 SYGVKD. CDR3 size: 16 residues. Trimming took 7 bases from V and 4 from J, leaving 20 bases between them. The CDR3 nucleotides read TGTGCCATCAAGAGTGGGGGCGACCCTCCTTACAATGAGCAGTTCTTC. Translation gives CAIKSGGDPPYNEQFF.

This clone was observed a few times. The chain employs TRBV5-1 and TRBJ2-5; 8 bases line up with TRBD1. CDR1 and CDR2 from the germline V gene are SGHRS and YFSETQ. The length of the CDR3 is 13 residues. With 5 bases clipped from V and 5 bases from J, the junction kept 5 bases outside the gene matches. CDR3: CASRDREGETQYF. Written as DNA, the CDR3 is TGCGCCAGCAGGGACAGGGAAGGGGAGACCCAGTACTTC.

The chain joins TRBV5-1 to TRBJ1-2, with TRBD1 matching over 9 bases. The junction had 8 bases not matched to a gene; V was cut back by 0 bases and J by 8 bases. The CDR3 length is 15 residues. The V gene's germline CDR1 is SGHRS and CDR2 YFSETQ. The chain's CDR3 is CASSLDGQGLAGYTF. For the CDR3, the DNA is TGCGCCAGCAGCTTGGACGGACAGGGGTTAGCGGGCTACACCTTC.